These 29 T cell receptor beta chains came from one sample sequenced in a study of shared clonotypes between healthy human individuals. Produced via immunoSEQ multiplex PCR; TCRdb's table is partial and in-frame only. Among 2 million to 3 million clones, 93% were seen once, and the ten largest hold 0.36%. Sequencing was performed on naive CD4+ T cells from PBMCs. Indicated subset: CD45RA+ positively selected. These receptors all come from a man younger than 35 in good health. Some clones in this sample may be carry-over from other donors' samples.

The J gene is TRBJ2-7, the V gene TRBV19; TRBD2 matches 15 bases. The junction had 9 bases not matched to a gene; V was cut back by 4 bases and J by 2 bases. CDR1 and CDR2 from the germline V gene are LNHDA and SQIVND (reference sequence). This CDR3 comprises 18 residues. CDR3 sequence: CASSTSGTSGRPAYEQYF. In DNA, the CDR3 is TGTGCCAGTAGTACATCCGGGACTAGCGGGAGGCCTGCCTACGAGCAGTACTTC.

The chain's CDR3 is CASKVAGGTQYF. The DNA for the CDR3 is TGTGCCAGCAAGGTAGCGGGAGGAACCCAGTACTTC. The chain links TRBV2 to TRBJ2-5; TRBD2 matches 10 bases. Losses at the gene ends were 7 bases for V and 8 bases for J; bases not matched to a gene: 4. The V gene's germline CDR1 is SNHLY and CDR2 FYNNEI. The CDR3 has 12 residues.

The chain has TRBV28 and TRBJ2-2; 10 bases are a match to TRBD1. The CDR3 extends over 16 amino acids. Germline CDR1 is MDHEN and CDR2 is SYDVKM. Unmatched junction bases numbered 7, after V lost 4 bases and J lost 5 bases. The CDR3 coding sequence is TGTGCCAGCAGTTCCCCCGGGACAGGGGTGACCGGGGAGCTGTTTTTT. Amino acid sequence: CASSSPGTGVTGELFF. The whole variable domain, filled in from reference TRBV28 and TRBJ2-2, reads DVKVTQSSRYLVKRTGEKVFLECVQDMDHENMFWYRQDPGLGLRLIYFSYDVKMKEKGDIPEGYSVSREKKERFSLILESASTNQTSMYLCASSSPGTGVTGELFFGEGSRLTVL.

The rearrangement links TRBV7-8 to TRBJ2-2; D perhaps matches TRBD1 (5 bases). V shed 5 bases and J shed 4 bases, with 8 bases lying between them. This CDR3 has 13 amino acids. Germline assignment: CDR1 SGHVS and CDR2 FQNEAQ. CDR3 sequence: CASSPRGTGELFF. DNA for the CDR3: TGTGCCAGCAGCCCTAGGGGCACCGGGGAGCTGTTTTTT.

The J gene is TRBJ2-3, the V gene TRBV18; 7 bases line up with TRBD2. There are 15 residues in the CDR3. Germline values: CDR1 KGHSH, CDR2 LQKENI. The V gene end was trimmed by 3 bases and the J gene end by 2 bases; junction bases not matched to a gene: 5. The CDR3 loop reads CASSPQRDFTDTQYF. CDR3 sequence (DNA): TGTGCCAGCTCACCGCAGCGGGACTTCACAGATACGCAGTATTTT. Based on the CDR3 plus reference TRBV18 and TRBJ2-3, the full variable domain is NAGVMQNPRHLVRRRGQEARLRCSPMKGHSHVYWYRQLPEEGLKFMVYLQKENIIDESGMPKERFSAEFPKEGPSILRIQQVVRGDSAAYFCASSPQRDFTDTQYFGPGTRLTVL.

The chain links TRBV29-1 to TRBJ1-3; the D is unclear. The CDR3 is 13 residues long. Trimming pared 4 bases from V and 2 bases from J, leaving 9 bases between. CDR1 is SQVTM, CDR2 ANQGSEA, per germline. The CDR3: CSVAARTGNTIYF. CDR3 DNA sequence: TGCAGCGTTGCGGCCCGGACTGGAAACACCATATATTTT.

This sequence joins TRBV7-9 and TRBJ2-7; no firm D call. CDR3 length: 13 amino acids. Trimming pared 5 bases from V and 6 bases from J, leaving 14 bases between. Germline CDR1 SEHNR, CDR2 FQNEAQ (reference sequence). The CDR3 is CASSPYQVGEQYF. The CDR3 coding sequence is TGTGCCAGCAGCCCGTACCAGGTGGGCGAGCAGTACTTC.

CDR3 nucleotides: TGTGCCAGCTCACCGATACGAGCGGGAGGGGGCTACAATGAGCAGTTCTTC. It codes for CASSPIRAGGGYNEQFF. The chain has TRBV18 and TRBJ2-1; TRBD2 agrees at 10 bases. V was pared by 3 bases and J by 3 bases, with 8 bases of the junction left unmatched. Germline assignment: CDR1 KGHSH and CDR2 LQKENI. CDR3 size: 17 residues. The full variable domain, rest sourced from reference TRBV18 and TRBJ2-1, is NAGVMQNPRHLVRRRGQEARLRCSPMKGHSHVYWYRQLPEEGLKFMVYLQKENIIDESGMPKERFSAEFPKEGPSILRIQQVVRGDSAAYFCASSPIRAGGGYNEQFFGPGTRLTVL.

V gene TRBV19 combines with J gene TRBJ2-5, with D unclear. From germline, CDR1 is LNHDA and CDR2 SQIVND (reference sequence). CDR3 size: 15 residues. V lost 8 bases and J lost 1, with 17 bases in between. CDR3 sequence reads: CASASRRNSQETQYF. The CDR3 DNA reads TGTGCCAGTGCCTCGCGCAGGAATAGCCAAGAGACCCAGTACTTC.

J is TRBJ2-3 and V is TRBV7-2; the D gene is possibly TRBD1 (6 bases). V was pared by 7 bases and J by 3 bases, with 14 bases between. Germline V gene data show CDR1 as SGHTA and CDR2 as FQGNSA. This CDR3 is built from 14 residues. CDR3 DNA sequence: TGTGCCAGCATCCTCAACAGGGCGACAGATACGCAGTATTTT. Encoded protein: CASILNRATDTQYF.

The V call is TRBV19, the J call TRBJ1-5; tentatively, D is TRBD1 (5 bases). CDR1 is LNHDA, CDR2 SQIVND, per germline (reference sequence). Trimming cost V 7 bases and J 9 bases, with 19 bases left between them. This CDR3 is built from 14 residues. CDR3 in amino acids: CASTSGGANGPQHF. The DNA of the CDR3 is TGTGCCAGTACGTCCGGAGGGGCCAATGGGCCCCAGCATTTT.

The genes are TRBV6-6 and TRBJ1-2; TRBD1 matches at 9 bases. The CDR3 totals 15 residues. Germline V gene sequence: CDR1 MNHNY, CDR2 SVGAGI (reference sequence). Trimming at V came to 5 bases and at J to 4 bases, leaving 8 bases not matched to a gene. CDR3 DNA sequence: TGTGCCAGCAGTCCGGGACAGGGAACCCTCTATGGCTACACCTTC. Its protein is CASSPGQGTLYGYTF.

V gene TRBV6-6 combines with J gene TRBJ1-6; D is possibly TRBD1 (6 bases). Germline values: CDR1 MNHNY, CDR2 SVGAGI (reference sequence). The length of the CDR3 is 16 residues. V lost 2 bases, J lost 9 bases, and 17 bases lay in between. CDR3 residues: CASSYQTGKAGSPLHF. The CDR3 nucleotides read TGTGCCAGCAGTTACCAAACAGGGAAGGCGGGTTCACCCCTCCACTTT.

The rearrangement uses TRBV5-1 and TRBJ2-2; D is tentatively TRBD1 or TRBD2 (5 bases each). Per the germline V gene, CDR1 is SGHRS and CDR2 is YFSETQ. V dropped 5 bases and J dropped 4 bases, with 18 bases sitting between them. There are 16 residues in the CDR3. CDR3 in amino acids: CASRMPGSTATGELFF. CDR3 nucleotide sequence: TGCGCCAGCAGGATGCCAGGGAGTACCGCCACCGGGGAGCTGTTTTTT.

This clone was detected only once. The rearrangement links TRBV2 to TRBJ2-5, with 12 bases matching TRBD2. This CDR3 spans 14 amino acids. CDR1 and CDR2 (germline): SNHLY, FYNNEI. Trimming took 11 bases from V and 5 from J; bases not matched to a gene: 9. As DNA, the CDR3 is TGTGCCGGCAATGGACTAGCGGGAATGGAGACCCAGTACTTC. The encoded protein is CAGNGLAGMETQYF. The full variable domain, its missing parts supplied by reference TRBV2 and TRBJ2-5, is EPEVTQTPSHQVTQMGQEVILRCVPISNHLYFYWYRQILGQKVEFLVSFYNNEISEKSEIFDDQFSVERPDGSNFTLKIRSTKLEDSAMYFCAGNGLAGMETQYFGPGTRLLVL.

The J gene is TRBJ2-3, the V gene TRBV6-4; D gene unclear. The CDR3 sequence is 14 residues long. Trimming took 2 bases from V and 2 from J, leaving 8 bases between them. In germline, CDR1 is MRHNA, CDR2 SNTAGT. CDR3 amino acids: CASSDRSNTDTQYF. The CDR3 bases are TGTGCCAGCAGTGACAGGAGTAACACAGATACGCAGTATTTT.

This rearrangement joins TRBV4-3 to TRBJ2-3; no firm D call. The CDR3 loop spans 15 amino acids. The V gene lost 0 bases and the J gene lost 2 bases, with 9 bases spanning the gap. CDR1 and CDR2 (germline): LGHNA, YSLEER. Here the CDR3 DNA reads TGCGCCAGCAGCCAAGAAGGATTTCCCACAGATACGCAGTATTTT. Amino acid sequence: CASSQEGFPTDTQYF.

The rearrangement links TRBV7-8 to TRBJ2-7; 12 bases match TRBD2. The CDR3 runs to 15 residues. Germline values: CDR1 SGHVS, CDR2 FQNEAQ. Trimming took 4 bases from V and 1 from J; bases not matched to a gene: 2. In nucleotides, the CDR3 is TGTGCCAGCAGCTACGGACTAGCGGGGTCCTACGAGCAGTACTTC. Its translation is CASSYGLAGSYEQYF.

The CDR3 bases are TGTGCCAGTAGTTTCTCGGGAACTCCGGGGACCCAGTACTTC. Translated: CASSFSGTPGTQYF. The genes are TRBV19 and TRBJ2-5; TRBD2 might be the D (5 bases). CDR1 is LNHDA and CDR2 is SQIVND in the germline V gene (reference sequence). Trimming cost V 5 bases and J 7 bases, with 17 bases left between them. This CDR3 has 14 amino acids.

This sequence joins TRBV7-2 and TRBJ1-1; unclear D gene. Between the trimmed V and J ends, which lost 1 base and 6 bases, there was a span of 9 bases. Germline CDR1 is SGHTA and CDR2 is FQGNSA. The CDR3 contains 13 residues. The CDR3 region has the DNA TGTGCCAGCAGCTTAGAGAGGGAATCTGAAGCTTTCTTT. It specifies CASSLERESEAFF.

The rearrangement uses TRBV28 and TRBJ1-2; no reliable D call. Per the germline V gene, CDR1 is MDHEN and CDR2 is SYDVKM. The CDR3 length is 11 residues. V was trimmed by 4 bases and J by 5 bases, leaving 5 bases between them. The CDR3 bases are TGTGCCAGCAGTTGGGCTTATGGCTACACCTTC. It translates to CASSWAYGYTF.

The V and J genes are TRBV4-1 and TRBJ2-5; perhaps TRBD2 as D (6 bases). The CDR3 length is 16 residues. V shed 4 bases and J shed 5 bases, with 20 bases lying between them. Per the germline V gene, CDR1 is MGHRA and CDR2 is YSYEKL. The CDR3 DNA sequence: TGCGCCAGCAGCCTTCGGGGGACTCCTGCTTTGGAGACCCAGTACTTC. Protein: CASSLRGTPALETQYF.

The chain links TRBV7-6 to TRBJ2-2, with D uncertain. Germline V gene data show CDR1 as SGHVS and CDR2 as FNYEAQ. The V and J ends lost 4 bases and 7 bases respectively, with 13 bases between them. This CDR3 comprises 14 residues. In DNA form, the CDR3 reads TGTGCCAGCAGCTGGTCGGGCTCGGTCGGGGAGCTGTTTTTT. This gives the protein CASSWSGSVGELFF.

The gene calls are TRBV15 and TRBJ2-5; TRBD1 matches 9 bases. CDR3 length equals 15 residues. CDR1 and CDR2 (germline): LNHNV, YYDKDF (reference sequence). With V trimmed by 3 bases and J by 5 bases, 7 bases remained unmatched. CDR3 amino acids: CATSREGQGTETQYF. The CDR3 DNA reads TGTGCCACCAGCAGGGAGGGACAGGGTACGGAGACCCAGTACTTC.

This clone was counted once. This chain links TRBV21-1 with TRBJ2-3. TRBV21-1 is designated a pseudogene. This CDR3 has 15 amino acids. The chain's CDR3 is CASSKKVGRSDTQYF. CDR3 coding DNA: TGTGCCAGCAGCAAAAAGGTCGGTCGGTCAGATACGCAGTATTTT.

The genes are TRBV28 and TRBJ2-1, with no clear D. This CDR3 comprises 11 residues. V was shortened by 8 bases and J by 4 bases, with 6 bases between the two germline ends. The germline V gene has CDR1 MDHEN and CDR2 SYDVKM. CDR3 residues: CASFTYNEQFF. The CDR3 DNA follows: TGTGCCAGCTTTACGTACAATGAGCAGTTCTTC.

The V gene is TRBV2, the J gene TRBJ1-5, with a tentative D call TRBD1 (6 bases). V lost 5 bases and J lost 7, with 9 bases in between. Germline assignment: CDR1 SNHLY and CDR2 FYNNEI. This CDR3 has 12 amino acids. CDR3 nucleotide sequence: TGTGCCAGCAGTATACAGGGACAGCCCCAGCATTTT. This gives the protein CASSIQGQPQHF.

The chain is built from TRBV7-2 and TRBJ2-1; 8 bases are shared with TRBD2. The V gene end was trimmed by 2 bases and the J gene end by 6 bases; junction bases not matched to a gene: 9. The CDR3 has 16 amino acids. Per the germline V gene, CDR1 is SGHTA and CDR2 is FQGNSA. CDR3 loop: CASSLSWASGFNEQFF. The CDR3, as DNA: TGTGCCAGCAGCTTAAGTTGGGCTAGCGGGTTCAATGAGCAGTTCTTC.

The rearrangement joins TRBV6-1 to TRBJ2-5; D gene unclear. Trimming stripped 11 bases from V and 2 bases from J, with 18 bases between. The CDR3 extends over 14 amino acids. CDR1 and CDR2 from the germline V gene are MNHNS and SASEGT. The CDR3 sequence is CASRYRTHQETQYF. The CDR3 DNA follows: TGTGCCTCCCGGTACCGAACCCATCAAGAGACCCAGTACTTC.